These T cell receptor beta chains were read from a single sample in a study of T cells in Graves' hyperthyroidism and ophthalmopathy. TCRdb itself ran the multiplex PCR reads through MiXCR, one entry per CDR3 protein. The data show 360,000 or so distinct CDR3 sequences, 15% to 20% seen once. Sequences were obtained from blood. The receptors stem from a woman aged 35 to 49 with Graves' ophthalmopathy. Each CDR3 is given with its conserved first and last residue. Fields, in order: clone size, D gene, CDR3 length, J gene, V gene, CDR3 DNA, CDR3 protein. The D gene is left open where the match is weak. Not all rows give a size; the values are once, few, many and, for expanded clones, a class.

clone size: many
D gene: .
CDR3 length: 14
J gene: TRBJ1-1
V gene: TRBV20-1
CDR3 DNA: TGCAGTACCCCTTCCGGGACACCTTACACTGAAGCTTTCTTT
CDR3 protein: CSTPSGTPYTEAFF

clone size: .
D gene: .
CDR3 length: 15
J gene: TRBJ2-2
V gene: TRBV9
CDR3 DNA: TGTGCCAGCAGCGTAGGGGGGGATCCCACCGGGGAGCTGTTTTTT
CDR3 protein: CASSVGGDPTGELFF

clone size: many
D gene: .
CDR3 length: 12
J gene: TRBJ1-1
V gene: TRBV2
CDR3 DNA: TGTGCCTCTAAACAGGGGAACACTGAAGCTTTCTTT
CDR3 protein: CASKQGNTEAFF

clone size: many
D gene: TRBD2
CDR3 length: 13
J gene: TRBJ2-7
V gene: TRBV10-3
CDR3 DNA: TGTGCCATCAGTGTAGCGGGGACCTACGAGCAGTACTTC
CDR3 protein: CAISVAGTYEQYF

clone size: many
D gene: TRBD2
CDR3 length: 17
J gene: TRBJ2-5
V gene: TRBV29-1
CDR3 DNA: TGCAGCGTTATCGTACTGGGCGGGAGGGCCTCCCAAGAGACCCAGTACTTC
CDR3 protein: CSVIVLGGRASQETQYF

clone size: once
D gene: .
CDR3 length: 15
J gene: TRBJ2-7
V gene: TRBV28
CDR3 DNA: TGTGCCAGCAGCTATGCAGACAGGAGCTCCTACGAGCAGTACTTC
CDR3 protein: CASSYADRSSYEQYF

clone size: many
D gene: .
CDR3 length: 13
J gene: TRBJ1-5
V gene: TRBV12-3/TRBV12-4
CDR3 DNA: TGTGCCAGCAGTTTTGAAGAAAATCAGCCCCAGCATTTT
CDR3 protein: CASSFEENQPQHF

clone size: many
D gene: .
CDR3 length: 13
J gene: TRBJ2-7
V gene: TRBV20-1
CDR3 DNA: TGCAGTGCTAGAGAACAGGGTTCCTACGAGCAGTACTTC
CDR3 protein: CSAREQGSYEQYF

clone size: many
D gene: .
CDR3 length: 13
J gene: TRBJ2-7
V gene: TRBV12-3/TRBV12-4
CDR3 DNA: TGTGCCAGCAGCTTAGCGGCCCCCTACGAGCAGTACTTC
CDR3 protein: CASSLAAPYEQYF

clone size: many
D gene: .
CDR3 length: 13
J gene: TRBJ1-1
V gene: TRBV10-3
CDR3 DNA: TGTGCCATCATGGGGACATTGAACACTGAAGCTTTCTTT
CDR3 protein: CAIMGTLNTEAFF

clone size: .
D gene: TRBD2
CDR3 length: 17
J gene: TRBJ2-5
V gene: TRBV28
CDR3 DNA: TGTGCCAGCAGGCTGGGACTAGCGGGAGCCACTTGGGAGACCCAGTACTTC
CDR3 protein: CASRLGLAGATWETQYF

clone size: many
D gene: .
CDR3 length: 19
J gene: TRBJ1-1
V gene: TRBV12-3/TRBV12-4
CDR3 DNA: TGTGCCAGCAGTTTCGGAGGATGGACTAACAAAGAAACTAACACTGAAGCTTTCTTT
CDR3 protein: CASSFGGWTNKETNTEAFF

clone size: .
D gene: .
CDR3 length: 13
J gene: TRBJ1-2
V gene: TRBV29-1
CDR3 DNA: TGCAGCGTTGCTGGGGACATCTCCTATGGCTACACCTTC
CDR3 protein: CSVAGDISYGYTF

clone size: .
D gene: TRBD2
CDR3 length: 13
J gene: TRBJ2-1
V gene: TRBV11-2
CDR3 DNA: TGTGCCAGCAGACAGCTAGCGGTCTACGAGCAGTTCTTC
CDR3 protein: CASRQLAVYEQFF

clone size: many
D gene: TRBD1
CDR3 length: 15
J gene: TRBJ1-2
V gene: TRBV6-5
CDR3 DNA: TGTGCCAGCAGTTACGGTGGACAGGGAGCCTATGGCTACACCTTC
CDR3 protein: CASSYGGQGAYGYTF

clone size: few
D gene: .
CDR3 length: 14
J gene: TRBJ2-2
V gene: TRBV6-5
CDR3 DNA: TGTGCCAGCAGTTCCGTCGGATTCGCCGGGGAGCTGTTTTTT
CDR3 protein: CASSSVGFAGELFF

clone size: .
D gene: TRBD2
CDR3 length: 14
J gene: TRBJ2-5
V gene: TRBV27
CDR3 DNA: TGTGCCAGCAGACCCTGGGGAGGGCAAGAGACACAGTACTTC
CDR3 protein: CASRPWGGQETQYF

clone size: many
D gene: .
CDR3 length: 13
J gene: TRBJ1-5
V gene: TRBV19
CDR3 DNA: TGTGCCAGTACGCGACAGAGCAATCAGCCCCAGCATTTT
CDR3 protein: CASTRQSNQPQHF

clone size: many
D gene: TRBD2
CDR3 length: 14
J gene: TRBJ2-2
V gene: TRBV24-1
CDR3 DNA: TGTGCCACCTCTCGGGGGGTAGCGATCGGGGAGCTGTTTTTT
CDR3 protein: CATSRGVAIGELFF

clone size: few
D gene: .
CDR3 length: 17
J gene: TRBJ1-5
V gene: TRBV6-2/TRBV6-3
CDR3 DNA: TGTGCCAGCAGTTATGGGGCGCGCGGGGCGCGCAGTCAGCCCCAGCATTTT
CDR3 protein: CASSYGARGARSQPQHF

clone size: many
D gene: .
CDR3 length: 15
J gene: TRBJ1-1
V gene: TRBV9
CDR3 DNA: TGTGCCAGCAGCGTAGATCGGGGAGGGCACACTGAAGCTTTCTTT
CDR3 protein: CASSVDRGGHTEAFF

clone size: .
D gene: .
CDR3 length: 15
J gene: TRBJ1-1
V gene: TRBV4-3
CDR3 DNA: TGCGCCAGCAGCCGGTCAGGGGCGAAGAACACTGAAGCTTTCTTT
CDR3 protein: CASSRSGAKNTEAFF